These 13 T cell receptor beta chains came from one sample sequenced in a study of beta chain features in type 1 diabetes. As every portion of the isolated RNA was reverse transcribed, the sequencing read expressed TCRB transcripts. Sequencing used immunoSEQ multiplex PCR; TCRdb keeps in-frame clones, though not all of them. The sample carries some 99,000 clones, about 40% recorded once. Material for sequencing was stem cell memory CD4+ T cells from blood. The source of these receptors is a woman aged 18 to 35 in good health.

The V and J genes are TRBV4-1 and TRBJ2-1; the D is unclear. In germline, CDR1 is MGHRA, CDR2 YSYEKL. V was pared by 1 base and J by 7 bases, with 11 bases between. This CDR3 contains 14 residues. CDR3 protein: CASSQGSRWNEQFF. The DNA of the CDR3 is TGCGCCAGCAGCCAAGGATCCAGGTGGAATGAGCAGTTCTTC.

The J gene is TRBJ2-3, the V gene TRBV6-5; maybe TRBD2 (6 bases). This CDR3 has 13 amino acids. Germline CDR1 and CDR2: MNHEY and SVGAGI. V was trimmed by 4 bases and J by 3 bases, leaving 8 bases between them. CDR3 residues: CASSFLATDTQYF. The CDR3 DNA is TGTGCCAGCAGTTTTCTAGCGACAGATACGCAGTATTTT.

In this sample, this clone turned up a few times. The chain links TRBV30 to TRBJ2-7; 7 positions match TRBD2. The ends lost 0 bases at V and 2 bases at J; junction bases unmatched: 4. Germline V gives CDR1 GTSNPN, CDR2 SVGIG (reference sequence). The CDR3 runs to 14 residues. CDR3 DNA: TGTGCCTGGAGTGTGGCTAGCGGAGCCTACGAGCAGTACTTC. Translated, it gives CAWSVASGAYEQYF.

V and J are TRBV6-5 and TRBJ1-1; a weak D match, TRBD1 (6 bases). Germline V CDR1 and CDR2: MNHEY, SVGAGI. Trimming stripped 8 bases from V and 0 bases from J, with 13 bases between. The CDR3 has 14 residues. CDR3 amino acids: CASGGAPMNTEAFF. The CDR3 bases are TGTGCCAGCGGGGGGGCTCCCATGAACACTGAAGCTTTCTTT.

This clone was recorded a few times. The chain has TRBV28 and TRBJ2-1; possible D gene TRBD2, 6 bases. Germline values: CDR1 MDHEN, CDR2 SYDVKM. Deletions cut 1 base from V and 8 bases from J, with 15 bases between. The CDR3 consists of 15 residues. CDR3 sequence reads: CASSLLMTSSDEQFF. The CDR3 region has the DNA TGTGCCAGCAGTTTATTGATGACTAGTTCGGATGAGCAGTTCTTC.

The V call is TRBV15, the J call TRBJ2-5; D remains ambiguous. Near its end, the DNA agrees better with TRBJ2-7, so the J call may be wrong. The CDR3 consists of 14 residues. CDR1 LNHNV and CDR2 YYDKDF come from the germline V gene (reference sequence). The CDR3 is CATSRGGSLHEQYF. The CDR3 bases are TGTGCCACCAGCAGAGGAGGTAGTCTCCACGAGCAGTACTTC.

V gene TRBV7-2 combines with J gene TRBJ1-1; D not resolved. V was shortened by 0 bases and J by 4 bases, with 9 bases between the two germline ends. Germline CDR1 SGHTA, CDR2 FQGNSA. The CDR3 consists of 14 residues. The CDR3 coding sequence is TGTGCCAGCAGCTTAGCGGCGCGGGGCACTGAAGCTTTCTTT. It translates to CASSLAARGTEAFF.

This chain connects TRBV7-2 to TRBJ1-4; 11 bases line up with TRBD1. V was pared by 2 bases and J by 7 bases, with 9 bases of the junction left unmatched. This CDR3 is 17 amino acids long. Germline lookup yields CDR1 SGHTA and CDR2 FQGNSA. The CDR3 sequence: CASSLTPPGTGGEKLFF. For the CDR3, the DNA is TGTGCCAGCAGCTTAACCCCGCCCGGGACAGGGGGTGAAAAACTGTTTTTT.

The rearrangement links TRBV4-3 to TRBJ2-6; no definite D call. The germline CDR1 and CDR2 sequences are LGHNA and YSLEER. CDR3 length equals 16 residues. V lost 3 bases and J lost 0, with 9 bases in between. The CDR3 DNA follows: TGCGCCAGCAGCCAGACTTACCGCTCTGGGGCCAACGTCCTGACTTTC. It translates to CASSQTYRSGANVLTF.

The gene calls are TRBV2 and TRBJ2-1; TRBD2 matches 7 bases. Per the germline V gene, CDR1 is SNHLY and CDR2 is FYNNEI. V lost 7 bases to trimming and J lost 5 bases; unmatched junction nucleotides: 14. The CDR3 sequence is 16 residues long. The DNA of the CDR3 is TGTGCCAGCATACAGCCGGGACTACCGTCTCACAATGAGCAGTTCTTC. Protein product: CASIQPGLPSHNEQFF.

This clone was seen more than once but under ten times. The rearrangement joins TRBV7-9 to TRBJ1-1; the D gene is possibly TRBD1 (6 bases). The CDR3 totals 14 residues. Germline V lookup: CDR1 SEHNR, CDR2 FQNEAQ (reference sequence). The V end was cut by 4 bases, the J end by 4 bases, with 13 bases between. CDR3 DNA: TGTGCCAGCAGCTCAACAGGGATTTTCACTGAAGCTTTCTTT. Translating gives CASSSTGIFTEAFF.

V and J are TRBV28 and TRBJ1-4; 8 bases map to TRBD1. Trimming took 6 bases from V and 7 from J; bases not matched to a gene: 7. Germline V lookup: CDR1 MDHEN, CDR2 SYDVKM. The CDR3 extends over 14 amino acids. CDR3 amino acids: CASSYDRGAEKLFF. DNA for the CDR3: TGTGCCAGCAGCTATGACAGGGGAGCTGAAAAACTGTTTTTT. Filled out from reference TRBV28 and TRBJ1-4, the complete variable domain reads DVKVTQSSRYLVKRTGEKVFLECVQDMDHENMFWYRQDPGLGLRLIYFSYDVKMKEKGDIPEGYSVSREKKERFSLILESASTNQTSMYLCASSYDRGAEKLFFGSGTQLSVL.

The chain couples TRBV6-6 to TRBJ2-3; D may be TRBD2 (6 bases). CDR3 length: 13 residues. V lost 6 bases to trimming and J lost 5 bases, with 12 bases between them. Germline values: CDR1 MNHNY, CDR2 SVGAGI (reference sequence). In DNA, the CDR3 is TGTGCCAGCAGCTCCAGACTAGGAGATACGCAGTATTTT. Translation gives CASSSRLGDTQYF.